This T cell receptor beta chain comes out of a study of T-cell reconstitution after alpha-beta-depleted transplantation in children. Study results and caveats: Several hundred expanded graft clones reportedly supplied alpha-beta T cells about two months after transplant. T-cell counts and diversity were attributed mostly to newly produced T cells one year after transplant. Some patients owed their high day-60 TCRbeta diversity to surviving recipient T cells and thymic progenitors.

Preparing the TCRbeta library involved the use of unique molecular identifiers. From the PCR reads, TCRdb called clonotypes with MiXCR, one entry per CDR3 protein. The table includes more than 400,000 distinct CDR3 sequences, around 46% detected once. The V and J ends lost 3 bases and 2 bases, in that order; junction bases with no gene match: 6. Per the germline V gene, CDR1 is SQVTM and CDR2 is ANQGSEA. This CDR3 contains 14 residues. In regard to this clonotype: The antigen is not known.

V and J are TRBV29-1 and TRBJ1-1; TRBD1 matches 7 bases. Sequenced material: PBMCs, taken before TCRalphabeta/CD19-depleted stem cell transplant. This TCR was sampled from a girl aged 2-15 years with aplastic anemia, due to receive a stem cell transplant. CDR3 sequence: CSVDNWDSNTEAFF. Written as DNA, the CDR3 is TGCAGCGTTGACAATTGGGACAGTAACACTGAAGCTTTCTTT.